A selection of T cell receptor beta chains follows, all from one sample in a study of early T cells in non-severe SARS-CoV-2 infection. TCRdb called the 5' RACE reads again in MiXCR, with one record for every CDR3 protein. In the table there are roughly 80,000 distinct CDR3 sequences, around 9.9% of which are singletons. Sequencing was carried out using whole blood. Receptors originate from an adult who was a healthcare worker with PCR-confirmed SARS-CoV-2 infection or an uninfected control (not recorded which). Both conserved end residues are part of each CDR3. D genes are given only for firm matches. Some rows have no size entry. The others give once, few or many, or a class for an expanded clone.

CDR3 length | J gene | D gene | V gene | clone size | CDR3 protein | CDR3 DNA
15 | TRBJ1-4 | NA | TRBV7-2 | few | CASTPQGRRNEKLFF | TGTGCCAGCACCCCCCAGGGACGGAGAAATGAAAAACTGTTTTTT
12 | TRBJ2-2 | NA | TRBV7-9 | many | CASRLVSGELFF | TGTGCCAGCAGACTAGTGTCCGGGGAGCTGTTTTTT
18 | TRBJ2-3 | TRBD2 | TRBV5-4 | NA | CASSFPATAGLATDTQYF | TGTGCCAGCAGCTTCCCTGCAACAGCGGGACTAGCCACAGATACGCAGTATTTT
11 | TRBJ2-7 | NA | TRBV27 | many | CATRVNYEQYF | TGTGCCACCAGAGTCAACTACGAGCAGTACTTC
9 | TRBJ2-1 | NA | TRBV20-1 | many | CSAGVEQFF | TGCAGTGCCGGTGTTGAGCAGTTCTTC
12 | TRBJ2-7 | NA | TRBV28 | many | CASSRDSSEQYF | TGTGCCAGCAGCAGAGACAGTTCCGAGCAGTACTTC
13 | TRBJ1-1 | TRBD1 | TRBV20-1 | few | CSAGQVPNTEAFF | TGCAGTGCCGGACAGGTCCCAAACACTGAAGCTTTCTTT
12 | TRBJ2-1 | TRBD2 | TRBV28 | NA | CASSGGLAKQFF | TGTGCCAGCAGTGGGGGACTAGCGAAGCAGTTCTTC
12 | TRBJ2-7 | TRBD1 | TRBV12-3/TRBV12-4 | many | CASSPGQNEQYF | TGTGCCAGCAGCCCGGGACAGAACGAGCAGTACTTC
15 | TRBJ2-3 | NA | TRBV27 | few | CASSFLRSSTDTQYF | TGTGCCAGCAGTTTCTTACGTTCTAGCACAGATACGCAGTATTTT
15 | TRBJ2-7 | TRBD1 | TRBV9 | NA | CASSAGQGAFYEQYF | TGTGCCAGCAGCGCCGGACAGGGGGCCTTCTACGAGCAGTACTTC
13 | TRBJ2-5 | NA | TRBV5-1 | many | CASSLDGKETQYF | TGCGCCAGCAGCTTGGACGGGAAAGAGACCCAGTACTTC
16 | TRBJ2-3 | NA | TRBV20-1 | few | CSAVPGVRSSTDTQYF | TGCAGTGCAGTCCCCGGGGTGAGGAGTAGCACAGATACGCAGTATTTT
17 | TRBJ2-3 | NA | TRBV20-1 | NA | CSVRGGPTSVTTDTQYF | TGCAGTGTAAGAGGGGGACCGACCTCAGTAACAACAGATACGCAGTATTTT
14 | TRBJ2-3 | TRBD1 | TRBV7-3 | NA | CASSSGQGLDTQYF | TGTGCCAGCAGCTCGGGACAGGGGTTAGATACGCAGTATTTT
14 | TRBJ2-1 | TRBD1 | TRBV28 | NA | CASSRDRGGLQQFF | TGTGCCAGCAGTCGGGACAGGGGGGGACTCCAGCAGTTCTTC
15 | TRBJ2-5 | TRBD1 | TRBV5-1 | few | CASSTSTGSPETQYF | TGCGCCAGCAGCACCTCGACAGGGAGCCCAGAGACCCAGTACTTC
14 | TRBJ2-7 | TRBD2 | TRBV5-6 | many | CASSFLAGRNEQYF | TGTGCCAGCAGCTTTCTAGCGGGAAGGAACGAGCAGTACTTC
18 | TRBJ2-4 | NA | TRBV7-7 | few | CASSLADSSTKAKNIQYF | TGTGCCAGCAGCTTAGCGGATAGCAGTACGAAGGCCAAAAACATTCAGTACTTC
14 | TRBJ1-5 | TRBD1 | TRBV20-1 | NA | CSAQISGGRQPQHF | TGCAGTGCTCAAATTTCAGGGGGCAGGCAGCCCCAGCATTTT
14 | TRBJ1-1 | NA | TRBV11-1 | NA | CASSFLLLGTEAFF | TGTGCCAGCAGCTTCCTACTACTGGGCACTGAAGCTTTCTTT
16 | TRBJ2-7 | TRBD2 | TRBV20-1 | many | CSARGLISGDSYEQYF | TGCAGTGCTAGAGGATTAATTAGCGGGGATTCCTACGAGCAGTACTTC
15 | TRBJ1-5 | NA | TRBV6-2/TRBV6-3 | many | CASTPRGASNQPQHF | TGTGCCAGCACCCCCCGAGGGGCAAGCAATCAGCCCCAGCATTTT
16 | TRBJ2-4 | NA | TRBV28 | NA | CASSPLGGLAKNIQYF | TGTGCCAGCAGCCCACTGGGGGGACTAGCCAAAAACATTCAGTACTTC
17 | TRBJ1-4 | TRBD1 | TRBV28 | few | CASSLVQGVAANEKLFF | TGTGCCAGCAGTTTAGTCCAGGGGGTTGCGGCTAATGAAAAACTGTTTTTT
18 | TRBJ2-3 | NA | TRBV6-6 | many | CASSYLRPGPGEADTQYF | TGTGCCAGCAGTTACCTACGACCGGGGCCTGGTGAGGCAGATACGCAGTATTTT
13 | TRBJ2-7 | NA | TRBV5-1 | few | CASSYDGAYEQYF | TGCGCCAGCAGCTACGACGGAGCCTACGAGCAGTACTTC
14 | TRBJ2-7 | NA | TRBV10-2 | NA | CASSIAGNSYEQYF | TGCGCCAGCAGCATCGCGGGCAACTCCTACGAGCAGTACTTC
16 | TRBJ2-7 | TRBD1 | TRBV27 | few | CASSLIGDSRLGEQYF | TGTGCCAGCAGTCTTATTGGGGACAGCCGCTTGGGCGAGCAGTACTTC
13 | TRBJ1-3 | NA | TRBV13 | many | CASSFQDGNTIYF | TGTGCCAGCAGCTTTCAGGATGGAAACACCATATATTTT
14 | TRBJ2-1 | NA | TRBV20-1 | many | CSAAGTLTYNEQFF | TGCAGTGCAGCAGGGACCCTTACCTACAATGAGCAGTTCTTC
14 | TRBJ2-7 | NA | TRBV6-6 | many | CASRSGVGPYEQYF | TGTGCCAGTCGCTCAGGGGTGGGACCCTACGAGCAGTACTTC
15 | TRBJ1-1 | NA | TRBV7-3 | few | CASSWAGGPNTEAFF | TGTGCCAGCAGCTGGGCTGGGGGACCGAACACTGAAGCTTTCTTT
14 | TRBJ2-7 | NA | TRBV20-1 | few | CSAGGAQPYYEQYF | TGCAGTGCTGGCGGGGCTCAACCGTACTACGAGCAGTACTTC
16 | TRBJ2-3 | NA | TRBV5-8 | NA | CASSFGTAVDTDTQYF | TGTGCCAGCAGCTTCGGAACGGCCGTTGATACAGATACGCAGTATTTT
14 | TRBJ1-6 | NA | TRBV12-3/TRBV12-4 | many | CASSPGLGNSPLHF | TGTGCCAGCAGTCCCGGGCTTGGGAATTCACCCCTCCACTTT
13 | TRBJ2-7 | NA | TRBV7-6 | NA | CASSLTEKYEQYF | TGTGCCAGCAGCTTAACCGAGAAATACGAGCAGTACTTC
15 | TRBJ1-4 | NA | TRBV4-1 | NA | CASSQVAGQNEKLFF | TGCGCCAGCAGCCAAGTGGCGGGGCAGAACGAAAAACTGTTTTTT
18 | TRBJ2-7 | TRBD1 | TRBV27 | many | CASSLTRPGTGGTYEQYF | TGTGCCAGCAGTTTAACCCGACCCGGGACAGGGGGAACCTACGAGCAGTACTTC
13 | TRBJ2-6 | NA | TRBV5-4 | many | CASSLTGANVLTF | TGTGCCAGCAGCTTGACCGGGGCCAACGTCCTGACTTTC
18 | TRBJ2-3 | TRBD1 | TRBV24-1 | many | CATSDSRQGRVGTDTQYF | TGTGCCACCAGTGACTCAAGACAGGGAAGAGTTGGCACAGATACGCAGTATTTT
17 | TRBJ2-3 | TRBD1 | TRBV30 | many | CAGRGRGFKEGTDTQYF | TGTGCTGGAAGGGGCAGGGGGTTCAAGGAAGGCACAGATACGCAGTATTTT
15 | TRBJ2-7 | TRBD2 | TRBV7-2 | NA | CASSSAGGNSYEQYF | TGTGCCAGCAGCAGCGCGGGAGGGAACTCCTACGAGCAGTACTTC
15 | TRBJ2-5 | TRBD2 | TRBV4-1 | many | CASSRTSGRLETQYF | TGCGCCAGCAGCCGGACTAGCGGGAGGTTGGAGACCCAGTACTTC
15 | TRBJ2-5 | NA | TRBV20-1 | NA | CSATHPSDLQETQYF | TGCAGTGCTACTCATCCTTCGGACTTACAAGAGACCCAGTACTTC
13 | TRBJ2-1 | NA | TRBV29-1 | many | CSVESGSYNEQFF | TGCAGCGTCGAAAGCGGGTCCTACAATGAGCAGTTCTTC
12 | TRBJ1-1 | TRBD1 | TRBV28 | many | CASSTGDTEVFF | TGTGCCAGCAGTACAGGGGACACTGAAGTTTTCTTT
14 | TRBJ1-5 | TRBD1 | TRBV27 | many | CASSPGQGNQPQHF | TGTGCCAGCAGTCCCGGACAGGGCAATCAGCCCCAGCATTTT
14 | TRBJ2-2 | TRBD2 | TRBV7-6 | many | CASSLMAGARELFF | TGTGCCAGCAGCTTAATGGCGGGAGCTAGGGAGCTGTTTTTT
11 | TRBJ1-2 | NA | TRBV28 | many | CASSLRDGYTF | TGTGCCAGCAGTTTAAGAGATGGCTACACCTTC
14 | TRBJ2-1 | TRBD2 | TRBV7-3 | NA | CASSRGLALNEQFF | TGTGCCAGCAGCCGCGGACTAGCCTTAAATGAGCAGTTCTTC
15 | TRBJ2-3 | TRBD2 | TRBV28 | NA | CASGGLAGGWDTQYF | TGTGCCAGCGGGGGACTAGCGGGAGGCTGGGATACGCAGTATTTT
14 | TRBJ1-2 | NA | TRBV9 | NA | CASSVVTGGRGYTF | TGTGCCAGCAGCGTGGTCACCGGCGGAAGGGGCTACACCTTC
12 | TRBJ2-3 | TRBD1 | TRBV7-9 | many | CASSYSPGTGYF | TGTGCCAGCAGTTACAGTCCCGGGACAGGGTATTTT
14 | TRBJ1-6 | NA | TRBV6-6 | NA | CASRLDSVGSPLHF | TGTGCCAGCAGACTAGATTCGGTTGGGTCACCCCTCCACTTT
16 | TRBJ1-1 | NA | TRBV7-9 | few | CASSLGGTTWDAEAFF | TGTGCCAGCAGCTTAGGGGGGACTACGTGGGACGCTGAAGCTTTCTTT
15 | TRBJ1-5 | NA | TRBV27 | few | CASSLQATSNQPQHF | TGTGCCAGCAGTTTACAGGCGACTAGCAATCAGCCCCAGCATTTT
15 | TRBJ1-1 | NA | TRBV30 | many | CAWEPLDRKNTEAFF | TGTGCCTGGGAACCCTTGGACAGAAAGAACACTGAAGCTTTCTTT
15 | TRBJ2-2 | NA | TRBV28 | few | CASSFRGWRSGELFF | TGTGCCAGCAGTTTCAGGGGATGGCGGTCCGGGGAGCTGTTTTTT